This T cell receptor beta chain appears in the sequencing data of a study of blood T cell repertoires in COVID-19 (dated by TCRdb to 2019 to 2021). Turning to the overall study: The collaborator samples originated in the United States, Italy and Spain and spanned the acute and convalescent phases of COVID-19. The material from the prospective study consisted of cDNA or gDNA derived from T cells, B-cell-depleted T cells, or PBMCs. Deeply sampled blood TCRbeta repertoires from subjects exposed to, actively infected with, or recovered from COVID-19 were included in the dataset. The repertoires were made available in a free public database intended to serve as a resource for research on the immune response to SARS-CoV-2. The samples were drawn from the first 160 participants of the ongoing ImmuneRACE study and from more than 1,000 subjects provided by 6 global collaborators. A de-identified subject ID, COVID-19 status, age in years and sex were almost always included in the sample metadata. Where available, HLA class I and class II types were taken from metadata supplied by the sample provider and were not determined by assay-based typing.

TCRbeta CDR3 regions were amplified from genomic DNA by means of the immunoSEQ Assay, a bias-controlled multiplex PCR. In the paper's pipeline: The number of nucleated cells in each sample was estimated by amplification of reference gene primers within the assay. Sequence reads were collapsed and filtered to measure the absolute abundance of every unique TCRbeta CDR3 rearrangement. Productive Simpson clonality was computed per sample as the square root of Simpson's diversity index over productive rearrangements. Drawn from immuneACCESS, this table holds only the in-frame rearrangements with V and J called that TCRdb kept. Clones are partly lost; checked studies trace under half to an unresolved V gene and leave the rest unexplained. V and J calls and clone size come straight from that table; D and trimming were deduced from the DNA. This sample lists roughly 68,000 clones; 65% to 90% were detected once. Jointly, the top ten make up about 16% of the sample.

The paper's findings and limits, for the study overall: The amount of clinical and demographic metadata varied by source and participant and was provided uncurated.

This clone was detected once. Its recognized antigen is unknown. The record has no base qualities; no much larger clone is one base away. Spanning cysteine to phenylalanine, the CDR3 consists of 15 amino acids. Of the read, only the CDR3 DNA is kept; its 45 bases are in frame from base 1. Trimming removed 4 bases from V and 1 base from J, leaving 13 bases between the germline ends. From the germline V gene, CDR1 is SNHLY and CDR2 is FYNNEI. Whole blood was collected in K2EDTA tubes by collaborating institutions according to the institutions' own protocols. Collaborator samples were shipped for TCRbeta analysis as frozen whole blood, isolated PBMCs, or DNA extracted from either sample type.

This receptor chain uses TRBV2 and TRBJ1-2; a tentative D match to TRBD1 spans 6 bases. Sequenced material: peripheral blood. This TCR was sampled from a man aged 80 or over with active COVID-19. The nucleotide sequence is given as TGTGCCAGCAGTGTGAGGGGGTTTGATAACTATGGCTACACCTTC. It codes for CASSVRGFDNYGYTF. The CDR3, completed at both ends by the reference TRBV2 and TRBJ1-2 genes, gives the full variable domain EPEVTQTPSHQVTQMGQEVILRCVPISNHLYFYWYRQILGQKVEFLVSFYNNEISEKSEIFDDQFSVERPDGSNFTLKIRSTKLEDSAMYFCASSVRGFDNYGYTFGSGTRLTVV.